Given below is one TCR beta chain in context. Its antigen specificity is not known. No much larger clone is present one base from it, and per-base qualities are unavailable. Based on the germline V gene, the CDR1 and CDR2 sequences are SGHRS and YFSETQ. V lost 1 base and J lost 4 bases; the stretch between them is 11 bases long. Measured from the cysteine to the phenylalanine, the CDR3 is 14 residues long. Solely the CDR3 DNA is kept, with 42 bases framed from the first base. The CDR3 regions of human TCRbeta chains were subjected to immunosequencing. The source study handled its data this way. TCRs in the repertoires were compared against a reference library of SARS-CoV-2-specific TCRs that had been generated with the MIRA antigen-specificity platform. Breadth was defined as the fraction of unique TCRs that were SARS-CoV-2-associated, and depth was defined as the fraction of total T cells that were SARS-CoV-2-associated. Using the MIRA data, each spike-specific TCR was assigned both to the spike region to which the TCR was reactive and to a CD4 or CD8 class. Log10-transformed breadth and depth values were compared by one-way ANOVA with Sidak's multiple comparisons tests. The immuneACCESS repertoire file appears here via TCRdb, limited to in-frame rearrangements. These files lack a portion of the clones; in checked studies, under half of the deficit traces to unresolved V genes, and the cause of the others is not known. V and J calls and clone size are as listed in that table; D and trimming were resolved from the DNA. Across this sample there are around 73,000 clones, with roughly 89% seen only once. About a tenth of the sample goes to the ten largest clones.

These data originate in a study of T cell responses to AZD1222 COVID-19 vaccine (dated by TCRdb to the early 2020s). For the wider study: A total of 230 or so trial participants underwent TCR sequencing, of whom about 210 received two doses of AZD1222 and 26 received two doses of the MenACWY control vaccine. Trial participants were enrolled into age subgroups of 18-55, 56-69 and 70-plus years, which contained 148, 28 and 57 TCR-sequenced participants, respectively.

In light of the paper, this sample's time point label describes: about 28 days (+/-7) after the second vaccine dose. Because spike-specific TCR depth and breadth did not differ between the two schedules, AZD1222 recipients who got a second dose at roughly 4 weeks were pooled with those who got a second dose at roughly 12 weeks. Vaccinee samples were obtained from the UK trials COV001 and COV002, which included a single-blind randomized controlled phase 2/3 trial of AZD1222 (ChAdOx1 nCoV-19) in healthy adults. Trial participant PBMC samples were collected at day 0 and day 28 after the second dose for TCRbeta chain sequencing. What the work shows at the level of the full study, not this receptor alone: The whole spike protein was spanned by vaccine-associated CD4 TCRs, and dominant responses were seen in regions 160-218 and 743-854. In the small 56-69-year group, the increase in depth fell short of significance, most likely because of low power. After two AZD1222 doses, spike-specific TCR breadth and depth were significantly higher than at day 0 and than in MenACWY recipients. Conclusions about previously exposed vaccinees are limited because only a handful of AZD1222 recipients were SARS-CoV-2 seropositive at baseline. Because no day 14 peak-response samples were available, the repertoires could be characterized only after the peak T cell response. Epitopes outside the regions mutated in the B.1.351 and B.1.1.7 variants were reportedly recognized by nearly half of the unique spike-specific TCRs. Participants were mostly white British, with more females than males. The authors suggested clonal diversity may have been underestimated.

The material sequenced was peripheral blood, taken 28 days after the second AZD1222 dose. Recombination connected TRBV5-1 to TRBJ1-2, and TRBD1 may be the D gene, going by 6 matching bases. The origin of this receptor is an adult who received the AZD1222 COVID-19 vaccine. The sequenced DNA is TGCGCCAGCAGCTTGTCGGCGGACAGCTATGGCTACACCTTC. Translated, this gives CASSLSADSYGYTF.